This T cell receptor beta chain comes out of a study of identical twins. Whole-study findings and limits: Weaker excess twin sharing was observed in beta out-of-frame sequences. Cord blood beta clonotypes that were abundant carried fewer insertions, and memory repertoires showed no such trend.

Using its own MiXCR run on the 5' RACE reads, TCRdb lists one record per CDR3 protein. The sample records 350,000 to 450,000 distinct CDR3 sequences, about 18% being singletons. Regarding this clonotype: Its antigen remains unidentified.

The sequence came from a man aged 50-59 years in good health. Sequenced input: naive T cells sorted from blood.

The chain's CDR3 is CASSQEPDGSTQYF. Here the CDR3 DNA reads TGCGCCAGCAGCCAAGAACCCGACGGCTCTACGCAGTATTTT. The chain joins TRBV4-1 to TRBJ2-3, with unresolved D. CDR3 size: 14 residues. The germline gives CDR1 MGHRA, CDR2 YSYEKL. Trimming shortened V by 0 bases and J by 8 bases, and 12 bases separated the two germline ends.